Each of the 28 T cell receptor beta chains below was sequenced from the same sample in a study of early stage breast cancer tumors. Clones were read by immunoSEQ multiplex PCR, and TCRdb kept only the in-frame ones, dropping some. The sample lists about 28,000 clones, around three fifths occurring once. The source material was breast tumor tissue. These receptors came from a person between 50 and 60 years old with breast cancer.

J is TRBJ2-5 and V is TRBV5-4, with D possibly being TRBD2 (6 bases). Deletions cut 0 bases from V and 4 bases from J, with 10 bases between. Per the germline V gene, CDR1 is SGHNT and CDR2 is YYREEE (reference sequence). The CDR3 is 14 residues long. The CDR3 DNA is TGTGCCAGCAGCTTGGCGGGGGAGTTAGAGACCCAGTACTTC. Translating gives CASSLAGELETQYF. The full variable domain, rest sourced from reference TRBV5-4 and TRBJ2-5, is ETGVTQSPTHLIKTRGQQVTLRCSSQSGHNTVSWYQQALGQGPQFIFQYYREEENGRGNFPPRFSGLQFPNYSSELNVNALELDDSALYLCASSLAGELETQYFGPGTRLLVL.

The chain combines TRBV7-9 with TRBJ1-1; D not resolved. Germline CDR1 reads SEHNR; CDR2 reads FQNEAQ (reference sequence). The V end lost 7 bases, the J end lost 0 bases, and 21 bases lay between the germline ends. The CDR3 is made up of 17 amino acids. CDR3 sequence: CASTTVIQGSMNTEAFF. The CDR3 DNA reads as TGTGCCAGCACCACCGTGATCCAAGGGTCAATGAACACTGAAGCTTTCTTT.

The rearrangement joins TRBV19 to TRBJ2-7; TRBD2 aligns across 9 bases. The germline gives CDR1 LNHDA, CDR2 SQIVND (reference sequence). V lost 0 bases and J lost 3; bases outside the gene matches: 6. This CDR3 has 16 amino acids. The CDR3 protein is CASSIDGASGNYEQYF. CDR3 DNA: TGTGCCAGTAGTATAGATGGGGCTAGCGGGAACTACGAGCAGTACTTC.

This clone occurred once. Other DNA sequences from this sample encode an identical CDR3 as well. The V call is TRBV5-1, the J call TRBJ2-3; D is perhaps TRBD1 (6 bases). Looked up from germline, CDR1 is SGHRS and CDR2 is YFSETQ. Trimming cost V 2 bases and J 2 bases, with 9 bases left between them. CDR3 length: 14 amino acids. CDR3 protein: CASSLQGPTDTQYF. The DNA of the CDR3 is TGCGCCAGCAGCTTACAGGGCCCCACAGATACGCAGTATTTT.

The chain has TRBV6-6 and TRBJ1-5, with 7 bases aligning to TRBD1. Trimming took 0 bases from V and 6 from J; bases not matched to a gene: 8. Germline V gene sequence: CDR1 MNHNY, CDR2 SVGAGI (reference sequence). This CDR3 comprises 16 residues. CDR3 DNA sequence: TGTGCCAGCAGTTACTCAGGGGGCATGTTAGGTCAGCCCCAGCATTTT. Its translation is CASSYSGGMLGQPQHF.

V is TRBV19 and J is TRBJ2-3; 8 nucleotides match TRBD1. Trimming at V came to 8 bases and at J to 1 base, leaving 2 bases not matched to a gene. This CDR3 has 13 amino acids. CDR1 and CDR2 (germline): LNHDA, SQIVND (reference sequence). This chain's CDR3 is CASAGQGTDTQYF. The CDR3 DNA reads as TGTGCCAGTGCGGGACAGGGCACAGATACGCAGTATTTT.

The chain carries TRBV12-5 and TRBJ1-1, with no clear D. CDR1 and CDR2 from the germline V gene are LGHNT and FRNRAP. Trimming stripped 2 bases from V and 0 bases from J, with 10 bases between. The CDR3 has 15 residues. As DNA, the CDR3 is TGTGCTAGTGGTTTGAGCCGGGCCTTGAACACTGAAGCTTTCTTT. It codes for CASGLSRALNTEAFF.

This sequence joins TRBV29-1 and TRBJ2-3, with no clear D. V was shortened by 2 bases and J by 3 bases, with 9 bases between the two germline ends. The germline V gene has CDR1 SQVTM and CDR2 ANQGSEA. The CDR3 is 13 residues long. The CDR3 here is CSVETGTTDTQYF. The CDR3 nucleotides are TGCAGCGTTGAAACGGGTACAACAGATACGCAGTATTTT.

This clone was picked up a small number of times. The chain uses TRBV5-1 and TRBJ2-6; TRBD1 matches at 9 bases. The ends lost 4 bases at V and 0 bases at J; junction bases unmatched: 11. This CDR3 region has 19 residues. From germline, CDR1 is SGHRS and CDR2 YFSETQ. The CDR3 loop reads CASSLTAGTGLSGANVLTF. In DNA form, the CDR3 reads TGCGCCAGCAGCCTAACGGCCGGGACAGGGCTCTCTGGGGCCAACGTCCTGACTTTC. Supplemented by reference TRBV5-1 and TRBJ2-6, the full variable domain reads KAGVTQTPRYLIKTRGQQVTLSCSPISGHRSVSWYQQTPGQGLQFLFEYFSETQRNKGNFPGRFSGRQFSNSRSEMNVSTLELGDSALYLCASSLTAGTGLSGANVLTFGAGSRLTVL.

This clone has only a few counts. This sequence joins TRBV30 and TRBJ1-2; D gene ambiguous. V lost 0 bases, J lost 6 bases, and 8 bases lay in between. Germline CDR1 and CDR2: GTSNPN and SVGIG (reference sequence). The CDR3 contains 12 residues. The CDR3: CAWSVRRNGYTF. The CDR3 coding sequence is TGTGCCTGGAGTGTACGAAGAAATGGCTACACCTTC.

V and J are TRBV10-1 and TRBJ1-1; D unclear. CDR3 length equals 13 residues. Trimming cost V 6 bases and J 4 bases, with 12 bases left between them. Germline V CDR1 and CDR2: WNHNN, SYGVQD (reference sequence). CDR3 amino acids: CASSAGLGTEAFF. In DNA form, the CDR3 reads TGCGCCAGCAGCGCCGGGCTTGGCACTGAAGCTTTCTTT.

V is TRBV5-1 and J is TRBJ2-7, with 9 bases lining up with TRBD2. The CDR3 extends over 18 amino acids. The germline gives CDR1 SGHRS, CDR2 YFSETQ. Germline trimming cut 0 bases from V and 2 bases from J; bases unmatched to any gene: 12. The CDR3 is CASSLASSGGNYPYEQYF. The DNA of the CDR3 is TGCGCCAGCAGCTTGGCCAGTAGCGGGGGAAACTACCCCTACGAGCAGTACTTC.

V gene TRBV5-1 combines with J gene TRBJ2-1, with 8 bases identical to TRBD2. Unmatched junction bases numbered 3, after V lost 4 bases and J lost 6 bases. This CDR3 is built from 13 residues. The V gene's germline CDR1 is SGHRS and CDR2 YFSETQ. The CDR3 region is CASSLGLANEQFF. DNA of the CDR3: TGCGCCAGCAGCCTCGGACTAGCCAATGAGCAGTTCTTC.

The CDR3 nucleotides read TGCGCCAGCAACCCATCAGGGACTAGCTACGAGCAGTACTTC. Residues: CASNPSGTSYEQYF. The rearrangement uses TRBV5-1 and TRBJ2-7, with TRBD2 matching 8 bases. The CDR3 extends over 14 amino acids. After removal of 6 bases from V and 3 bases from J, the junction contained 8 bases not matched to a gene. CDR1 is SGHRS and CDR2 is YFSETQ in the germline V gene.

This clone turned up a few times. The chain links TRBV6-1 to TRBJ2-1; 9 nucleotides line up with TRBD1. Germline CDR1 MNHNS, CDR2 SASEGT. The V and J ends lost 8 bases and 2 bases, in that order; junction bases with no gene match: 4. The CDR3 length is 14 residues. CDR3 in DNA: TGTGCCAGCCATACAGGGGGCACCTACAATGAGCAGTTCTTC. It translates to CASHTGGTYNEQFF.

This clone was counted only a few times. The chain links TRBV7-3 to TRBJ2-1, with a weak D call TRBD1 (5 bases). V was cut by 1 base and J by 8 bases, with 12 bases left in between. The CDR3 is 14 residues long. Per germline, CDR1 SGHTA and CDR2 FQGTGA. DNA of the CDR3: TGTGCCAGCAGCTTAAACCGGCTAGGGGATGAGCAGTTCTTC. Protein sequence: CASSLNRLGDEQFF.

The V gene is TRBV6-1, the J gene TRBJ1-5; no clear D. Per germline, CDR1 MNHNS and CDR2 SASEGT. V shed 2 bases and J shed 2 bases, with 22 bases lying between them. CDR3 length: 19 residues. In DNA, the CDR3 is TGTGCCAGCAGTGAATTATCCTTGGAGAGTACCCATGGCAATCAGCCCCAGCATTTT. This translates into CASSELSLESTHGNQPQHF.

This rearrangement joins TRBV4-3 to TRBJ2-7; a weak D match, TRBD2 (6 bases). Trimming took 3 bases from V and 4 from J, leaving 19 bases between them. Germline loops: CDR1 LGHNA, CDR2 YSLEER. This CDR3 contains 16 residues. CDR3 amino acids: CASSQAPGLESYEQYF. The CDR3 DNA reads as TGCGCCAGCAGCCAGGCACCGGGACTCGAATCGTACGAGCAGTACTTC.

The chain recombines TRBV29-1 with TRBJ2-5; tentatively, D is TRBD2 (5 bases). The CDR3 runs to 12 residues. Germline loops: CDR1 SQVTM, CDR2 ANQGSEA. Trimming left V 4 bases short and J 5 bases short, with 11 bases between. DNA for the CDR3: TGCAGCGTTGTATGGCCGGGGGAGACCCAGTACTTC. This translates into CSVVWPGETQYF.

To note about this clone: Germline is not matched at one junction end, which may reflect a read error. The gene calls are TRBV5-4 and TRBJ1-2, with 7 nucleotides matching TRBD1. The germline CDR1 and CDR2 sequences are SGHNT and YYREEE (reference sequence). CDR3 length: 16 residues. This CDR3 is CVSSLGGTVVGYGYTF. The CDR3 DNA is TGTGTCAGCAGCTTGGGAGGGACAGTGGTTGGGTATGGCTACACCTTC.

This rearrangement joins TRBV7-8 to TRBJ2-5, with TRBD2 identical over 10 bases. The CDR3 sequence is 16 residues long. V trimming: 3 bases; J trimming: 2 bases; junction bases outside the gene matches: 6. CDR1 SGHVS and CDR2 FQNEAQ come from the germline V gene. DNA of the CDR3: TGTGCCAGCAGCTTGAGGACTAGCGGCTCGCAAGAGACCCAGTACTTC. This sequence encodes CASSLRTSGSQETQYF.

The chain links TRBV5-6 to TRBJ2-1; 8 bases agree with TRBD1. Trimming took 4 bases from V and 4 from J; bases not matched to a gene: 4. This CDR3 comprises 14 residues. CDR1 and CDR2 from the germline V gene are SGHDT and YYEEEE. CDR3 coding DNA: TGTGCCAGCAGCCCCGGGACAGGATACAATGAGCAGTTCTTC. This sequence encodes CASSPGTGYNEQFF.

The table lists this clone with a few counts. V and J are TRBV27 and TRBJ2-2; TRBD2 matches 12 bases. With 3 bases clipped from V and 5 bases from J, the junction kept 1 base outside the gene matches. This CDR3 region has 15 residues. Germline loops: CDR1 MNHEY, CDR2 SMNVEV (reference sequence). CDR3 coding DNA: TGTGCCAGCAGTTTCCTAGCGGGAGGGACCGGGGAGCTGTTTTTT. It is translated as CASSFLAGGTGELFF.

CDR3 bases: TGTGCCAGCAGCTTAAACCGGGATAGCACAGATACGCAGTATTTT. Translation: CASSLNRDSTDTQYF. V and J are TRBV7-3 and TRBJ2-3, with D maybe TRBD2 (5 bases). Germline V gene lookup returns CDR1 SGHTA and CDR2 FQGTGA. The CDR3 contains 15 residues. Trimming took 1 base from V and 0 from J, leaving 8 bases between them.

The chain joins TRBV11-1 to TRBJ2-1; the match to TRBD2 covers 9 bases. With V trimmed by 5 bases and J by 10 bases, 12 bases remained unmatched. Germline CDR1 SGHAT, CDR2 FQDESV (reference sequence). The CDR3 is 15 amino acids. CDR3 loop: CASSRGTSLREEQFF. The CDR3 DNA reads TGTGCCAGCAGCCGAGGGACTAGCTTGAGGGAAGAGCAGTTCTTC.

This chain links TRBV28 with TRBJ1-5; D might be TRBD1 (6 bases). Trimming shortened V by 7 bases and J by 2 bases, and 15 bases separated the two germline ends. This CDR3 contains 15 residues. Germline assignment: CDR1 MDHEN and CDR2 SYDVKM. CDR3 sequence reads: CASTIGGAGNQPQHF. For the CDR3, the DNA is TGTGCCAGCACCATTGGGGGGGCTGGCAATCAGCCCCAGCATTTT. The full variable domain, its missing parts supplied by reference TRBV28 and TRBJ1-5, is DVKVTQSSRYLVKRTGEKVFLECVQDMDHENMFWYRQDPGLGLRLIYFSYDVKMKEKGDIPEGYSVSREKKERFSLILESASTNQTSMYLCASTIGGAGNQPQHFGDGTRLSIL.

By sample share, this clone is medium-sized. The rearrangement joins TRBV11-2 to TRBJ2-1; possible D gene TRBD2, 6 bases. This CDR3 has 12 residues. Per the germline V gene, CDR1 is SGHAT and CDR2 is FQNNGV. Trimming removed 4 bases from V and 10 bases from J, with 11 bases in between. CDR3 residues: CASSYERVEQFF. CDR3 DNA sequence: TGTGCCAGCAGCTACGAGCGGGTCGAGCAGTTCTTC.

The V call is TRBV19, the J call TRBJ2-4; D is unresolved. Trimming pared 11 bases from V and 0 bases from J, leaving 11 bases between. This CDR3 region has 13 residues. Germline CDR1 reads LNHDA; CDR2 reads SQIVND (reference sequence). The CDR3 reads CASEGLAKNIQYF. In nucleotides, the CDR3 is TGTGCCTCGGAAGGATTAGCCAAAAACATTCAGTACTTC.